Below, one TCR beta chain is given with its context. What it binds is not known. This specimen belongs to a study of beta chain features in type 1 diabetes. The study's findings and limits: The study found moderately but significantly shorter TCRB CDR3s in all four CD4+ subsets of Type 1 diabetes patients.

V lost 0 bases to trimming and J lost 4 bases; unmatched junction nucleotides: 9. CDR3 length equals 17 residues. CDR1 SGHRS and CDR2 YFSETQ come from the germline V gene. TCRB transcripts that were expressed got sequenced, as all of the isolated RNA had been reverse transcribed. Generated by immunoSEQ multiplex PCR, the TCRdb table keeps only in-frame clones and is missing some. The data contain some 280,000 clones, 14% of them singletons. This chain connects TRBV5-1 to TRBJ2-1; 8 bases line up with TRBD2. The sample taken for sequencing was naive CD4+ T cells from blood. The TCR sequence derives from a man younger than 40 with type 1 diabetes. This chain's CDR3 is CASSLVSGTVSYNEQFF. The CDR3 bases are TGCGCCAGCAGCTTGGTTAGCGGGACGGTCTCGTACAATGAGCAGTTCTTC.